This TCR beta chain was observed in a study of cytomegalovirus exposure and HLA in healthy donors. Study results and caveats: A few CMV-associated chains were confirmed in vitro to be specific for CMV antigens. There were about 160 TCR beta chains listed as cytomegalovirus-associated. Most TCR sequences showed up rarely, but some public TCRs showed up in many donors.

This clone occurred once. Its antigen is currently unknown. CDR1 and CDR2 (germline): SGHTA, FQGTGA. The CDR3 has 14 residues. J lost 8 bases, V lost 5 bases, and 11 bases had no gene match. The method was immunoSEQ multiplex PCR; TCRdb's version includes in-frame clones alone and lacks a portion of them. The sample includes about 160,000 clones, roughly 96% of them seen just once. This TCR derives from a woman younger than 35 in good health and CMV-seronegative. Sample: PBMCs. The chain links TRBV7-3 to TRBJ1-2, with 7 bases that match TRBD1. The CDR3 sequence: CASSRDGQAGGYTF. As DNA, the CDR3 is TGTGCCAGCAGCCGGGATGGACAGGCGGGGGGCTACACCTTC.